This T cell receptor (beta chain) derives from a study of cytomegalovirus exposure and HLA in healthy donors. The PCR made use of 60 Vbeta and 13 Jbeta primers. Clones were read by immunoSEQ multiplex PCR, and TCRdb kept only the in-frame ones, dropping some. The sample consists of 120,000 or so clones, 83% of them appearing once. The CDR3 sequence is 13 residues long. The V call is TRBV12-2, the J call TRBJ1-2; the table's D call TRBD1 went unverified against the DNA. TRBV12-2 is shown as a pseudogene. The sequence was collected from a woman in her thirties or forties in good health and CMV-seropositive. Sequencing was carried out using PBMCs. The CDR3 sequence is CASRFPDTDGYTF. CDR3 sequence (DNA): TGTGCAAGTCGCTTCCCCGACACCGATGGCTACACCTTC.